This TCR beta chain was identified in a study of T cell responses to AZD1222 COVID-19 vaccine. The CDR3 has 15 residues. Between the trimmed V and J ends, which lost 6 bases and 1 base, there was a span of 16 bases. CDR1 and CDR2 (germline): DFQATT, SNEGSKA (reference sequence). Libraries were prepared by immunoSEQ multiplex PCR; TCRdb keeps only in-frame clonotypes and omits some of them. The table records about 170,000 clones, 90% to 95% of them present only once. Source: peripheral blood, taken on day 0 of AZD1222 vaccination. The genes are TRBV20-1 and TRBJ1-5; D is unclear. The sequence derives from an adult in good health. In DNA form, the CDR3 reads TGCAGTGCCAGTCTGGCGAGGTTAAGCAATCAGCCCCAGCATTTT. Translated, it gives CSASLARLSNQPQHF.